This T cell receptor (beta chain) was captured in a study of blood T cells in healthy people across ages. Primers used in a second PCR of about 6 to 11 cycles were a sample-barcoded 5' primer and a J-beta primer mix. TCRdb itself ran the 5' RACE reads through MiXCR, one entry per CDR3 protein. Among about 770,000 distinct CDR3 sequences listed, 44% were seen once. This CDR3 region has 13 residues. V dropped 7 bases and J dropped 5 bases, with 14 bases sitting between them. Germline V gene lookup returns CDR1 MNHNS and CDR2 SASEGT. V and J are TRBV6-1 and TRBJ1-1; D is unresolved. This sequence originates from a man aged 60 to 75 in good health. The specimen was blood. This CDR3 reads CASTNLHETEAFF. The CDR3 DNA follows: TGTGCCAGCACCAATCTTCATGAGACTGAAGCTTTCTTT.